The entry below gives a single T cell receptor beta chain sequence along with its context. The CDR3 consists of 14 residues. V shed 1 base and J shed 2 bases, with 9 bases lying between them. Germline-derived CDR1 and CDR2 are SGHNT and YENEEA. Authors' data handling: Using reference gene primer amplification, nucleated cell counts were estimated. Using immunoSEQ multiplex PCR, the repertoire was profiled, and TCRdb retains in-frame clones only, with some absent. V and J calls and clone size follow that table, whereas D and trimming were derived from the DNA. The sample lists about 120,000 clones, approximately 80% occurring once. This record belongs to a study of blood T cell repertoires in COVID-19. Background on the study: There were acute and convalescent COVID-19 samples, and they came from the United States, Italy and Spain. Sources were T cells, B-cell-depleted T cells, or PBMCs; the material itself was cDNA or gDNA.

The V and J genes are TRBV11-3 and TRBJ2-7; no reliable D call. The source is a woman older than 75 with acute or convalescent COVID-19. Sequences were obtained from peripheral blood. CDR3 nucleotide sequence: TGTGCCAGCAGCTTAGCCTACCCCACCTACGAGCAGTACTTC. Its translation is CASSLAYPTYEQYF.